The 17 T cell receptor beta chains in this list originate from one sample, sequenced in a study of CD8 T cells in Susac syndrome. About 0.5 to 1 ug RNA was reverse transcribed with random hexamers. TCRdb reprocessed the immunoSEQ multiplex PCR reads with MiXCR, giving one entry per CDR3 protein. This table has some 200,000 distinct CDR3 sequences, just under 95% appearing once. The sequenced material came from CD8+ T cells from PBMCs. The receptors were sampled from a human donor with Susac syndrome.

V is TRBV9 and J is TRBJ2-1; the D gene could be TRBD1 or TRBD2 (5 bases each). This CDR3 spans 15 amino acids. V lost 3 bases to trimming and J lost 6 bases, with 16 bases between them. The germline V gene has CDR1 SGDLS and CDR2 YYNGEE. DNA of the CDR3: TGTGCCAGCAGCGGATCCGGGACGAGGTCCAATGAGCAGTTCTTC. The encoded protein is CASSGSGTRSNEQFF.

The chain joins TRBV6-1 to TRBJ2-1, with 7 bases that match TRBD2. The CDR3 has 15 residues. Germline V lookup: CDR1 MNHNS, CDR2 SASEGT. J gave up 8 bases and V 6 bases, and 13 bases lay outside the gene matches. The CDR3 DNA follows: TGTGCCAGCAGCATAAGGGACTACCCGAGGGATGAGCAGTTCTTC. Residues: CASSIRDYPRDEQFF.

The chain links TRBV21-1 to TRBJ2-7. TRBV21-1 is marked as a pseudogene. This CDR3 comprises 14 residues. Here the CDR3 DNA reads TGTGCCAGCAATCGGAGCGGGAGGTACTACGAGCAGTACTTC. Amino acid sequence: CASNRSGRYYEQYF.

The chain has TRBV20-1 and TRBJ2-3; 8 bases fit TRBD1. The trim removed 4 bases at V and 4 bases at J, leaving 4 bases unmatched. This CDR3 region has 13 residues. CDR1 DFQATT and CDR2 SNEGSKA come from the germline V gene (reference sequence). CDR3 region: CSAKRQGPDTQYF. CDR3 nucleotide sequence: TGCAGTGCTAAAAGACAGGGGCCAGATACGCAGTATTTT.

V gene TRBV29-1 combines with J gene TRBJ2-3, with 12 bases identical to TRBD1. CDR3 length: 15 residues. Germline loops: CDR1 SQVTM, CDR2 ANQGSEA. V lost 5 bases and J lost 5; bases outside the gene matches: 8. CDR3 sequence reads: CSVKWDRGRLDTQYF. The DNA of the CDR3 is TGCAGCGTTAAGTGGGACAGGGGGCGCCTAGATACGCAGTATTTT.

The chain recombines TRBV9 with TRBJ2-5; the match to TRBD2 covers 12 bases. CDR3 length: 16 residues. V was pared by 3 bases and J by 2 bases, with 5 bases of the junction left unmatched. The V gene's germline CDR1 is SGDLS and CDR2 YYNGEE. CDR3: CASSAGLAGIQETQYF. DNA of the CDR3: TGTGCCAGCAGCGCCGGACTAGCGGGGATACAAGAGACCCAGTACTTC.

The chain is built from TRBV27 and TRBJ1-1; D unclear. The CDR3 length is 11 residues. V shed 2 bases and J shed 10 bases, with 8 bases lying between them. The germline gives CDR1 MNHEY, CDR2 SMNVEV (reference sequence). In DNA form, the CDR3 reads TGTGCCAGCAGTTTAGGACCGACAGCTTTCTTT. This encodes CASSLGPTAFF.

The chain links TRBV24-1 to TRBJ2-1, with D tentatively TRBD1 or TRBD2 (5 bases each). Germline CDR1 is KGHDR and CDR2 is SFDVKD. The CDR3 runs 12 residues. Trimming removed 0 bases at V and 9 bases at J, with 5 bases between. The CDR3 DNA follows: TGTGCCACCAGTGATTTGGGGGGTGAGCAGTTCTTC. This gives the protein CATSDLGGEQFF.

This sequence joins TRBV5-1 and TRBJ1-6, with D unresolved. Germline CDR1 and CDR2: SGHRS and YFSETQ. This CDR3 comprises 15 residues. Between the trimmed V and J ends, which lost 0 bases and 9 bases, there was a span of 13 bases. The CDR3: CASSLAGTEGSPLHF. The CDR3 nucleotides read TGCGCCAGCAGCTTGGCGGGAACGGAAGGTTCACCCCTCCACTTT.

A note on this clonotype: Relative to the germline gene, one junction end is altered; a read error may explain this. This chain connects TRBV9 to TRBJ2-5, with 8 bases aligning to TRBD1. The germline CDR1 and CDR2 sequences are SGDLS and YYNGEE. CDR3 size: 10 residues. This CDR3 is CASSGDRLNF. CDR3 DNA sequence: TGTGCCAGCAGCGGGGACAGGCTAAACTTC.

V is TRBV4-1 and J is TRBJ2-7; D is unclear. This CDR3 region has 16 residues. Trimming removed 1 base at V and 6 bases at J, with 19 bases between. Germline assignment: CDR1 MGHRA and CDR2 YSYEKL. This chain's CDR3 is CASSQVIGSFGREQYF. The CDR3 region has the DNA TGCGCCAGCAGCCAAGTAATCGGTTCCTTCGGGCGCGAGCAGTACTTC.

This chain connects TRBV7-9 to TRBJ2-7; TRBD1 matches 12 bases. The length of the CDR3 is 17 residues. V shed 5 bases, J shed 4 bases, and the junction held 12 bases outside the gene matches. Germline V CDR1 and CDR2: SEHNR, FQNEAQ (reference sequence). The CDR3 protein is CASSEPNRDRGRYEQYF. DNA of the CDR3: TGTGCCAGCAGCGAGCCCAACCGGGACAGGGGGCGATACGAGCAGTACTTC.

The chain recombines TRBV25-1 with TRBJ2-5; TRBD1 matches at 10 bases. Germline V gene data show CDR1 as MGHDK and CDR2 as SYGVNS. The CDR3 loop spans 14 amino acids. V trimming: 6 bases; J trimming: 3 bases; junction bases outside the gene matches: 4. The CDR3 coding sequence is TGTGCCAGCAGAACGGGACAGGGGAAAGAGACCCAGTACTTC. Translated, it gives CASRTGQGKETQYF.

The chain couples TRBV29-1 to TRBJ1-2; perhaps TRBD1 as D (5 bases). The germline gives CDR1 SQVTM, CDR2 ANQGSEA. With 3 bases removed from V and 5 bases from J, the gap between germline ends came to 10 bases. CDR3 length equals 12 residues. The CDR3 spells CSVEWGTYGYTF. The CDR3 nucleotides are TGCAGCGTTGAGTGGGGGACTTATGGCTACACCTTC.

The V call is TRBV20-1, the J call TRBJ2-5, with TRBD2 as a possible D gene (7 bases). This CDR3 is built from 15 residues. Trimming left V 0 bases short and J 1 base short, with 12 bases between. CDR1 and CDR2 (germline): DFQATT, SNEGSKA (reference sequence). The chain's CDR3 is CSARDMGGPQETQYF. CDR3 nucleotide sequence: TGCAGTGCTAGAGATATGGGGGGGCCCCAAGAGACCCAGTACTTC.

The chain is built from TRBV30 and TRBJ1-1; D is uncertain. From germline, CDR1 is GTSNPN and CDR2 SVGIG (reference sequence). The CDR3 length is 12 residues. V lost 4 bases and J 1 base, leaving 7 bases between the germline ends. This chain's CDR3 is CAWTTANTEAFF. The CDR3 DNA reads as TGTGCCTGGACAACAGCGAACACTGAAGCTTTCTTT.

This sequence joins TRBV6-6 and TRBJ1-1; a possible D gene is TRBD1 (5 bases). Germline V lookup: CDR1 MNHNY, CDR2 SVGAGI (reference sequence). The length of the CDR3 is 15 residues. V shed 6 bases and J shed 1 base, with 15 bases lying between them. CDR3 sequence (DNA): TGTGCCAGCAGAATACAGGAAAGGGAGAACACTGAAGCTTTCTTT. Translation: CASRIQERENTEAFF.